The TCR beta chain described here comes from a study of blood T cell repertoires in COVID-19. Study summary: The samples span acute and convalescent COVID-19 from the United States, Italy and Spain. T cells, B-cell-depleted T cells, or PBMCs supplied cDNA or gDNA.

Seattle-derived patients entered the study during active infection and were followed longitudinally. Source study methods: Amplification of reference gene primers provided the estimated nucleated cell counts. Sequencing used immunoSEQ multiplex PCR; TCRdb keeps in-frame clones, though not all of them. That table gives V, J and clone size, and the DNA gave D and trimming. The table shows about 200,000 clones, with more than 70% occurring only once. This CDR3 is built from 14 residues. The V and J ends lost 2 bases and 6 bases, in that order; junction bases with no gene match: 5. Per the germline V gene, CDR1 is SNHLY and CDR2 is FYNNEI.

The sequenced sample was peripheral blood. This TCR came from a man in his fifties or sixties with COVID-19, enrolled during active disease. J is TRBJ2-7 and V is TRBV2, with 9 bases identical to TRBD2. CDR3 nucleotide sequence: TGTGCCAGCAGTGAAATTAGCGGGAGTGGCGAGCAGTACTTC. The encoded protein is CASSEISGSGEQYF.